The clone carrying this T cell receptor beta chain came up many times. Its antigen is unidentified. CDR1 SGHAT and CDR2 FQNNGV come from the germline V gene. This CDR3 is 14 amino acids long. V shed 5 bases and J shed 7 bases, with 12 bases lying between them. Where libraries were unsorted, they were derived from 2 million PBMCs stored at -80 degrees C. These data are taken from a study of neurological immune-mediated disorders. General study findings and limits: In HTLV-1-associated myelopathy, TCR clonal expansion was greatest, and in multiple sclerosis it was least, below healthy controls.

By 5'RACE with 10-nucleotide random UMIs, the cDNA was made. TCRdb re-called the 5' RACE reads through MiXCR, storing one row per CDR3 protein. This table holds approximately 59,000 distinct CDR3 sequences, around 5% found once. The sequenced sample was PBMCs. The chain links TRBV11-2 to TRBJ1-6, with no clear D. The clonotype originates from a human donor with multiple sclerosis. The donor label of this sample is uncertain. The CDR3 loop is CASSPGLGNSPLHF. The CDR3 region has the DNA TGTGCCAGCAGCCCGGGCCTGGGGAATTCACCCCTCCACTTT.